This T cell receptor (beta chain) was identified in a study of T cells in Graves' hyperthyroidism and ophthalmopathy. Regarding the study as a whole: Most thyroid clonotypes expanded above 0.001 were also detected in blood.

Amplified TCR beta CDR3 regions came from RNA transcripts. Using the HTBI primer set, a first-round RT-PCR was run on the TCR CDR3. TCRdb re-derived calls from the multiplex PCR reads in MiXCR, one entry per CDR3 protein. This sample has over 450,000 distinct CDR3 sequences, with about an eighth found just once. Uncontrolled infection, other autoimmune disease, pregnancy or lactation excluded patients. Remarks on this clonotype: Antigen: not known.

Source material: blood. The TCR originated in a woman younger than 30 with Graves' hyperthyroidism.

CDR3 region: CASEGVASGYNEQFF. The CDR3 DNA reads TGTGCCAGCGAGGGGGTGGCTAGCGGGTACAATGAGCAGTTCTTC. The J gene is TRBJ2-1, the V gene TRBV28; 8 bases align to TRBD2. The CDR3 runs 15 residues. Germline assignment: CDR1 MDHEN and CDR2 SYDVKM. J gave up 4 bases and V 8 bases, and 10 bases lay outside the gene matches.